The clone carrying this T cell receptor beta chain was picked up one time. Its antigen is unidentified. The sample belongs to a study of siplizumab effects on memory and regulatory T cells. Study results and limitations: It seemed that naive T cells were more diverse than memory cells and were major contributors to the alloresponse.

The CDR3 contains 13 residues. V was pared by 5 bases and J by 6 bases, with 13 bases between. Looked up from germline, CDR1 is LGHNA and CDR2 is YSLEER. This table comes from immunoSEQ multiplex PCR, and its TCRdb copy is limited to in-frame clones, with some not included. This table has about 100,000 clones, approximately 91% appearing once. The rearrangement uses TRBV4-3 and TRBJ1-2; D is possibly TRBD1 (6 bases). The sample comprised CD4+ T cells sorted from blood. The receptor comes from a human donor in good health. The CDR3 loop reads CASSTDRIDGYTF. For the CDR3, the DNA is TGCGCCAGCAGCACAGACAGGATTGATGGCTACACCTTC.